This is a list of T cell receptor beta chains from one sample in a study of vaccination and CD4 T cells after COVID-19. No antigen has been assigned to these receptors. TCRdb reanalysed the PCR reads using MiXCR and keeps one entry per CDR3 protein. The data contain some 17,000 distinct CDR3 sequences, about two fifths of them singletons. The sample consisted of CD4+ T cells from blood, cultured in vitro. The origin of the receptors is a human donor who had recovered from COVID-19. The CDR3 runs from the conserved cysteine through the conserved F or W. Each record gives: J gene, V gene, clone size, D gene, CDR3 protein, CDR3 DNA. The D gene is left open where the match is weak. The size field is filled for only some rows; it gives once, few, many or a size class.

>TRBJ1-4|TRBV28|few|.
CASSLWVGGQREKLFF
TGTGCCAGCAGTTTATGGGTAGGGGGGCAGCGGGAGAAACTGTTTTTT
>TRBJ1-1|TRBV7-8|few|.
CASRQTGGAEAFF
TGTGCCAGCAGACAGACAGGAGGGGCTGAAGCTTTCTTT
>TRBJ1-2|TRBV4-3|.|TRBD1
CASSQGDRDYGYAF
TGCGCCAGCAGCCAAGGCGACAGGGACTATGGCTACGCCTTC
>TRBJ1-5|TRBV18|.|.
CASSTRGQPQHF
TGTGCCAGCTCAACCCGGGGTCAGCCCCAGCATTTT
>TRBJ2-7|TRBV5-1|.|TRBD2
CASSGEGAYEQYF
TGCGCCAGCAGCGGGGAGGGTGCTTACGAGCAGTACTTC
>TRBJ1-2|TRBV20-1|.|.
CSARDLTGSGGYTF
TGCAGTGCTAGAGACCTCACGGGGAGTGGCGGCTACACCTTC
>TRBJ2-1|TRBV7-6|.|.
CASSLGEGPYNEQFF
TGTGCCAGCAGCTTAGGAGAGGGCCCCTACAATGAGCAGTTCTTC
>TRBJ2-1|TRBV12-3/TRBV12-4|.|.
CAVGYLSYHEQFF
TGTGCCGTTGGGTACTTGTCTTACCATGAGCAGTTCTTC
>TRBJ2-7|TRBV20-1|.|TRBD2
CSASSGDDFKRLYEQYF
TGCAGTGCTTCTAGCGGGGACGATTTCAAACGCCTCTACGAGCAGTACTTC
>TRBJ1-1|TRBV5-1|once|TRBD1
CASSLTGTANTEAFF
TGCGCCAGCAGCTTGACTGGGACAGCGAACACTGAAGCTTTCTTT
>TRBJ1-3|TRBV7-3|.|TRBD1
CTSSRTGGDGNTIYF
TGTACCAGCAGCCGGACAGGGGGAGATGGAAACACCATATATTTT
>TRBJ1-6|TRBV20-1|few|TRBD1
CSAVRDRFHF
TGCAGTGCTGTCCGGGACAGGTTCCACTTT
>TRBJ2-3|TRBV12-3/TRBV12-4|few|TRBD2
CASSGTSGTSTDTQYF
TGTGCCAGCAGTGGGACTAGCGGGACGTCCACAGATACGCAGTATTTT
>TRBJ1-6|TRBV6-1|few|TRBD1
CASSARSDRRPYNSPLHF
TGTGCCAGCAGTGCCCGATCGGACAGGCGGCCCTATAATTCACCCCTCCACTTT
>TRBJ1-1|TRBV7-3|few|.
CASSLETDTEAFF
TGTGCCAGCAGCTTAGAGACGGACACTGAAGCTTTCTTT
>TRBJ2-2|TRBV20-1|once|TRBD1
CSADRELGTGELFF
TGCAGTGCTGACAGGGAACTGGGCACCGGGGAGCTGTTTTTT
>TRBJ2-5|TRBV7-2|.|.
CASSLGNQGGETQYF
TGTGCCAGCAGCTTGGGCAACCAGGGGGGAGAGACCCAGTACTTC
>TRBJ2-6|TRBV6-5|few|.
CASSFHQGGGANVLTF
TGTGCCAGCAGTTTTCACCAGGGGGGTGGGGCCAACGTCCTGACTTTC
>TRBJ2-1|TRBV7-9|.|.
CASSLLGPNEQFF
TGTGCCAGCAGCTTGTTGGGGCCCAATGAGCAGTTCTTC
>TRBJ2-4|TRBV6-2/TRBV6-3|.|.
CASSRDFGAKNIQYF
TGTGCCAGCAGTCGGGACTTCGGGGCCAAAAACATTCAGTACTTC
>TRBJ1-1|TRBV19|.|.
CASSTRGGWTFF
TGTGCCAGTAGTACCCGGGGGGGATGGACTTTCTTT
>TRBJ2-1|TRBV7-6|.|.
CASSLGNEQFF
TGTGCCAGCAGCTTGGGCAATGAGCAGTTCTTC
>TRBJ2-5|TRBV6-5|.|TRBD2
CASSYSTGLAGGSETQYF
TGTGCCAGCAGTTACTCAACGGGACTAGCGGGAGGATCCGAGACCCAGTACTTC
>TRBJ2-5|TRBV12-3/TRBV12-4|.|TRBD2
CASGGLAGSRETQYF
TGTGCCAGCGGTGGTTTAGCGGGATCCCGAGAGACCCAGTACTTC
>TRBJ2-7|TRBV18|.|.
CASSKGAAATEQYF
TGTGCCAGCTCAAAGGGTGCTGCGGCGACCGAGCAGTACTTC
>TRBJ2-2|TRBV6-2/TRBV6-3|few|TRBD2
CASTQDSGGGRTRTGELFF
TGTGCCAGCACACAAGACAGCGGGGGGGGCCGAACGAGAACCGGGGAGCTGTTTTTT
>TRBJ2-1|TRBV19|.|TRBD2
CASSSGGNEQFF
TGTGCCAGTAGTAGCGGGGGTAATGAGCAGTTCTTC
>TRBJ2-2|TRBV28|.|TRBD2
CASGLAGVAGELFF
TGTGCCAGCGGACTAGCGGGAGTAGCCGGGGAGCTGTTTTTT
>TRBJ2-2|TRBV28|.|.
CASRGDGGGDITGELFF
TGTGCCAGCAGGGGCGATGGGGGGGGCGACATCACCGGGGAGCTGTTTTTT
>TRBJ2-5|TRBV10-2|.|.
CATSPGPVGVETQYF
TGCGCCACGTCTCCGGGACCCGTGGGAGTGGAGACCCAGTACTTC
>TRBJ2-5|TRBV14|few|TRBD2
CASSQDSTLTSGIQETQYF
TGTGCCAGCAGCCAAGATTCGACCTTGACTAGCGGGATTCAAGAGACCCAGTACTTC
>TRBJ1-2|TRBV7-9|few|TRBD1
CASSLGGTGPSGYTF
TGTGCCAGCAGCTTGGGAGGGACAGGGCCCTCTGGATACACCTTC
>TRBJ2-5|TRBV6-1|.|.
CASRPGGQETQYF
TGTGCCAGCAGACCCGGGGGCCAAGAGACCCAGTACTTC
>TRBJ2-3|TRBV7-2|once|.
CASSFSRSDTQYF
TGTGCCAGCAGCTTTTCGAGATCAGATACGCAGTATTTT
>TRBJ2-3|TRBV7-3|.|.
CASSPTVESTDTQYF
TGTGCCAGCAGCCCTACAGTCGAATCCACAGATACGCAGTATTTT
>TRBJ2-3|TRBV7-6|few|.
CASSLEQADTDTQYF
TGTGCCAGCAGCTTAGAGCAGGCCGACACAGATACGCAGTATTTT
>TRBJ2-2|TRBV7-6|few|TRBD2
CASSPGVLAGLTSGELFF
TGTGCCAGCAGCCCAGGGGTACTAGCGGGCTTGACTTCCGGGGAGCTGTTTTTT
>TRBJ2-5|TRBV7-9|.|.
CASSPQPSVTQETQYF
TGTGCCAGCAGCCCACAACCTAGCGTAACCCAAGAGACCCAGTACTTC
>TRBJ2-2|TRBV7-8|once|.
CASSLGLTNTGELFF
TGTGCCAGCAGCTTAGGCCTAACGAACACCGGGGAGCTGTTTTTT
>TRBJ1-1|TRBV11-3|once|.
CASSLDSANTEAFF
TGTGCCAGCAGCTTAGACTCAGCGAACACTGAAGCTTTCTTT
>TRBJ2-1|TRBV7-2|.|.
CASSLQGQYHNEQFF
TGTGCCAGCAGCTTACAGGGACAATACCACAATGAGCAGTTCTTC
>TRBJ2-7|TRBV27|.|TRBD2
CASSAKGTSGFLYEQYF
TGTGCCAGCAGTGCGAAGGGGACTAGCGGATTCCTTTACGAGCAGTACTTC
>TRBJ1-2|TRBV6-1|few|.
CASSETGASVGYTF
TGTGCCAGCAGTGAAACGGGGGCGTCGGTCGGCTACACCTTC
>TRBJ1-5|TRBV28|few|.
CASSLWGDSNQPQHF
TGTGCCAGCAGTTTATGGGGGGATAGCAATCAGCCCCAGCATTTT
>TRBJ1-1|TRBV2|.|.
CASSEGQGTEAFF
TGTGCCAGCAGTGAGGGGCAGGGGACTGAAGCTTTCTTT
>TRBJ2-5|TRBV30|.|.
CAWSVGAQRETQYF
TGTGCCTGGAGTGTCGGCGCGCAACGAGAGACCCAGTACTTC
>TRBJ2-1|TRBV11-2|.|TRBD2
CASSPQRGSYNEQFF
TGTGCCAGCAGCCCCCAGCGGGGATCCTACAATGAGCAGTTCTTC